This TCR beta chain was captured in a study of primary melanoma T cells and metastatic recurrence (dated by TCRdb to the early 2020s). The study in broad terms: The cohort was made up of about 200 primary melanomas of stage T2 to T4, with thickness greater than 1 mm. Whether T-cell fraction and T-cell repertoire clonality in primary melanoma tumors predicted patient outcome was tested in the study. The T-cell fraction measured by TCR beta sequencing was compared against progression-free survival as the clinical outcome. The sequencing-derived T-cell fraction was compared with histopathological grading of tumor-infiltrating lymphocytes. Broad study findings and their caveats: Progression-free survival prediction was reportedly improved more by adding T-cell fraction to tumor thickness than by adding any other histopathological variable. The authors presented an effective T-cell-mediated antitumor response in primary melanoma only as a suggestion and not as a demonstrated mechanism. The tumor T-cell fraction reportedly predicted progression-free survival independently of thickness, ulceration, mitotic rate and age. Protection appeared to be conferred by a T-cell fraction above 20% regardless of ulceration status, mitotic rate or nodal disease.

Deletion took 5 bases off V and 0 bases off J, with a span of 14 bases between the germline ends. From cysteine to phenylalanine, the CDR3 is 16 amino acids long. Left in the record is the CDR3 DNA by itself, 48 bases read in frame from the first base. Via the germline V gene, CDR1 is SGHVS and CDR2 FNYEAQ. The primary melanoma of each patient had been surgically resected and was considered potentially curable but at risk of metastatic recurrence. With respect to this clone: No antigen is known for it. Per-base qualities were not stored, and no clone one base away is much larger.

Library prep was done by the immunoSEQ multiplex PCR assay. High-throughput sequencing of the T-cell receptor beta chain was performed on primary melanoma tumor tissue. The authors processed their data as follows. Among the repertoire analyses were the distribution of insertions and deletions and the sharing of TCRB CDR3 between samples. The predictive value of the T-cell fraction was ranked against histopathological variables by a gradient-boosted model. TCRdb retrieved this table from immuneACCESS and kept in-frame rearrangements only. Not all clones are present; in checked studies, unresolved V genes account for under half, and no reason is known for the remainder. That table supplies the V and J calls and clone size; D and trimming were determined from the DNA. This sample has around 2,800 clones in its table, and approximately 82% of those were observed once. Of the sample, roughly 20% falls within the top ten clones.

This sequence uses TRBV7-6 and TRBJ1-3; the D gene is unclear. This clonotype was obtained from a human donor with melanoma. What was sequenced was melanoma tumor tissue. The DNA reads as follows: TGTGCCAGCAGCGGAAGCGGGATCCACTCTGGAAACACCATATATTTT. This is translated as CASSGSGIHSGNTIYF.